A selection of T cell receptor beta chains follows, all from one sample in a study of control samples from healthy donors and cancer patients. TCRdb keeps only in-frame clones here, not all; method: immunoSEQ multiplex PCR. The repertoire holds about 130,000 clones, with 80% to 95% as singletons. The sample consisted of blood. The receptor source for this set is a man aged 18 to 30 in good health. CDR3s include the opening cysteine and the closing phenylalanine or tryptophan. The size of a clone is reported for some rows only, either as once, few or many, or as a class for expanded clones.

v_gene: TRBV2; j_gene: TRBJ1-1; abundance: NA; CDR3aa: CASRLYTEAFF
v_gene: TRBV5-6; j_gene: TRBJ2-3; abundance: NA; CDR3aa: CASSSNMGNGDTQYF
v_gene: TRBV24-1; j_gene: TRBJ2-2; abundance: NA; CDR3aa: CATSDPGQGDGELFF
v_gene: TRBV3-1/TRBV3-2; j_gene: TRBJ1-3; abundance: NA; CDR3aa: CASSHIGDSGNTIYF
v_gene: TRBV18; j_gene: TRBJ1-1; abundance: NA; CDR3aa: CASSRGTGTEAFF
v_gene: TRBV6-5; j_gene: TRBJ1-1; abundance: NA; CDR3aa: CASSYGQGTTEAFF
v_gene: TRBV11-2; j_gene: TRBJ2-1; abundance: NA; CDR3aa: CASQGDSLNNEQFF
v_gene: TRBV7-9; j_gene: TRBJ1-2; abundance: few; CDR3aa: CASSPGQGNYGYTF
v_gene: TRBV21-1; j_gene: TRBJ1-2; abundance: NA; CDR3aa: CASTINQGTNYGYTF
v_gene: TRBV11-1; j_gene: TRBJ1-2; abundance: NA; CDR3aa: CASSGDSFGYTF
v_gene: TRBV5-4; j_gene: TRBJ2-3; abundance: once; CDR3aa: CASSLGAGMGTDTQYF
v_gene: TRBV5-1; j_gene: TRBJ1-5; abundance: once; CDR3aa: CASSFQVDQPQHF
v_gene: TRBV9; j_gene: TRBJ2-1; abundance: NA; CDR3aa: CASTRGYGGYNEQFF
v_gene: TRBV7-9; j_gene: TRBJ1-2; abundance: NA; CDR3aa: CASSLAIQTGARGYTF
v_gene: TRBV2; j_gene: TRBJ2-1; abundance: NA; CDR3aa: CASSRLAGGHNEQFF
v_gene: TRBV4-2; j_gene: TRBJ2-7; abundance: NA; CDR3aa: CASSQALRSEHGTGFIHGSLQGF
v_gene: TRBV2; j_gene: TRBJ2-3; abundance: NA; CDR3aa: CASSLGTRWDTQYF
v_gene: TRBV19; j_gene: TRBJ1-4; abundance: once; CDR3aa: CASSGTGLHEKLFF
v_gene: TRBV6-5; j_gene: TRBJ2-7; abundance: NA; CDR3aa: CASRGQGVTYEQYF